This passage covers 16 T cell receptor beta chains from one sample sequenced in a study of cytomegalovirus exposure and HLA in healthy donors. Primers included in the PCR were 60 Vbeta and 13 Jbeta primers. Sequencing was performed with immunoSEQ multiplex PCR; in TCRdb, only in-frame clones are kept and a portion is missing. The table has 150,000 to 200,000 clones, 75% to 80% seen once. Sequencing used PBMCs. The source of these receptors is a woman in her thirties or forties in good health and CMV-seropositive.

This rearrangement joins TRBV10-1 to TRBJ2-5, with D maybe TRBD1 (6 bases). Trimming pared 4 bases from V and 4 bases from J, leaving 10 bases between. This CDR3 region has 13 residues. Germline-derived CDR1 and CDR2 are WNHNN and SYGVQD (reference sequence). CDR3 region: CASSAQGGETQYF. For the CDR3, the DNA is TGCGCCAGCAGTGCACAGGGTGGAGAGACCCAGTACTTC.

The genes are TRBV4-3 and TRBJ2-7; 7 bases fit TRBD1. The V gene end was trimmed by 0 bases and the J gene end by 0 bases; junction bases not matched to a gene: 8. This CDR3 comprises 17 residues. Germline CDR1 LGHNA, CDR2 YSLEER. The CDR3 protein is CASSQEASDRSSYEQYF. The CDR3 DNA sequence: TGCGCCAGCAGCCAAGAAGCCTCGGACAGGAGCTCCTACGAGCAGTACTTC.

V gene TRBV29-1 combines with J gene TRBJ2-1; the match to TRBD1 covers 10 bases. The trim removed 4 bases at V and 6 bases at J, leaving 6 bases unmatched. This CDR3 comprises 14 residues. Germline CDR1 is SQVTM and CDR2 is ANQGSEA. CDR3 sequence reads: CSVARGTGANEQFF. The CDR3 DNA sequence: TGCAGCGTTGCGAGGGGGACAGGGGCCAATGAGCAGTTCTTC.

The gene calls are TRBV11-3 and TRBJ2-3, with 9 bases that match TRBD2. Per germline, CDR1 SGHNT and CDR2 YENEEA. Trimming removed 8 bases from V and 4 bases from J; junction bases left unmatched: 7. The CDR3 runs 14 residues. The CDR3 DNA sequence: TGTGCCAGCGGCGCGGGAGGGAAGGCAGATACGCAGTATTTT. As protein: CASGAGGKADTQYF.

This chain joins TRBV11-2 and TRBJ1-2; 8 bases match TRBD1. The CDR3 covers 17 residues. J gave up 10 bases and V 2 bases, and 18 bases lay outside the gene matches. Germline V gene lookup returns CDR1 SGHAT and CDR2 FQNNGV. The CDR3 nucleotides are TGTGCCAGCAGCTTACTTAAATCCGGACAGGGAGGAATAGACTACACCTTC. This sequence encodes CASSLLKSGQGGIDYTF.

This clone is a singleton in its sample. The germline gene is not matched at one end of the junction; a read error may be the cause. The chain carries TRBV14 and TRBJ2-7; 8 bases agree with TRBD1. This CDR3 is built from 16 residues. Germline V lookup: CDR1 SGHDN, CDR2 FVKESK. The CDR3 here is CVSSQALGGQAYEQYF. CDR3 sequence (DNA): TGTGTCAGCAGCCAAGCCCTCGGGGGACAGGCCTACGAGCAGTACTTC.

This clone was detected once. This chain joins TRBV10-2 and TRBJ1-5, with 8 positions matching TRBD1. Germline trimming cut 3 bases from V and 4 bases from J; bases unmatched to any gene: 2. The CDR3 contains 14 residues. The germline V gene encodes CDR1 WSHSY and CDR2 SAAADI. CDR3 bases: TGCGCCAGCAGTGAAAGGACAGGGAATCAGCCCCAGCATTTT. Translating it yields CASSERTGNQPQHF.

The chain's CDR3 is CASGGGGYYNEQFF. The CDR3 nucleotides read TGCGCCAGCGGCGGCGGGGGGTACTACAATGAGCAGTTCTTC. V and J are TRBV10-2 and TRBJ2-1, with TRBD2 matching over 8 bases. CDR1 is WSHSY and CDR2 is SAAADI in the germline V gene. The CDR3 totals 14 residues. J was trimmed by 3 bases and V by 8 bases; bases with no gene match: 6.

The chain uses TRBV2 and TRBJ1-2; possibly TRBD1 for D (5 bases). The CDR3 length is 13 residues. Trimming took 1 base from V and 8 from J, leaving 11 bases between them. Germline CDR1 reads SNHLY; CDR2 reads FYNNEI. CDR3 loop: CASSEGTFSGYTF. For the CDR3, the DNA is TGTGCCAGCAGTGAAGGGACATTCTCGGGCTACACCTTC.

V usage is TRBV2 and J usage is TRBJ2-2; 11 bases are a match to TRBD2. The J segment lost 1 base and the V segment lost 3 bases, leaving 10 bases of the junction unmatched. CDR1 is SNHLY and CDR2 is FYNNEI in the germline V gene. The CDR3 length is 19 residues. This CDR3 is CASSDPLAGEAGNTGELFF. The CDR3 bases are TGTGCCAGCAGTGACCCACTAGCGGGGGAAGCGGGGAACACCGGGGAGCTGTTTTTT.

The CDR3 here is CASSPPRGAGELFF. The CDR3 nucleotides read TGTGCCAGCTCACCACCGCGGGGGGCCGGGGAGCTGTTTTTT. This chain joins TRBV18 and TRBJ2-2, with 8 bases lining up with TRBD2. Trimming removed 0 bases from V and 6 bases from J; junction bases left unmatched: 0. Per the germline V gene, CDR1 is KGHSH and CDR2 is LQKENI. This CDR3 region has 14 residues.

V gene TRBV6-5 combines with J gene TRBJ2-1, with D uncertain. The ends were cut back, 0 bases at V and 8 bases at J, with 11 bases in the middle. Per germline, CDR1 MNHEY and CDR2 SVGAGI. The CDR3 contains 14 residues. Here the CDR3 reads CASSYSFHRDEQFF. Here the CDR3 DNA reads TGTGCCAGCAGTTACTCGTTCCATCGGGATGAGCAGTTCTTC.

This clone occurred many times. The rearrangement links TRBV19 to TRBJ1-5, with TRBD1 identical over 8 bases. With 1 base clipped from V and 5 bases from J, the junction kept 4 bases outside the gene matches. CDR1 and CDR2 (germline): LNHDA, SQIVND (reference sequence). The CDR3 sequence is 15 residues long. This CDR3 is CASSIGDRLYQPQHF. The CDR3 DNA is TGTGCCAGTAGTATAGGGGACAGGTTATATCAGCCCCAGCATTTT.

This clone has only a few counts. The genes are TRBV5-6 and TRBJ1-4; D not certain. V was shortened by 1 base and J by 6 bases, with 13 bases between the two germline ends. Per germline, CDR1 SGHDT and CDR2 YYEEEE. CDR3 length equals 15 residues. The CDR3 DNA follows: TGTGCCAGCAGCTTGCACTTCAATCGGTATGAAAAACTGTTTTTT. This sequence encodes CASSLHFNRYEKLFF.

This chain links TRBV6-1 with TRBJ2-7; a weak D match, TRBD2 (6 bases). CDR1 is MNHNS, CDR2 SASEGT, per germline. V was pared by 3 bases and J by 7 bases, with 22 bases between. CDR3 length equals 16 residues. In DNA form, the CDR3 reads TGTGCCAGCAGTGAGGATTATAGCGGAGGCCTACGAGAGCAGTACTTC. The encoded protein is CASSEDYSGGLREQYF.

V is TRBV27 and J is TRBJ2-7; 12 bases fit TRBD1. V was clipped by 8 bases and J by 6 bases; unmatched bases: 8. The CDR3 loop spans 14 amino acids. The germline V gene encodes CDR1 MNHEY and CDR2 SMNVEV (reference sequence). The CDR3 sequence is CASGPGQGAREQYF. In DNA, the CDR3 is TGTGCCAGCGGGCCGGGACAGGGGGCCCGCGAGCAGTACTTC.